These T cell receptor beta chains were read from a single sample in a study of blood T cells in healthy people across ages. A single record per CDR3 protein comes from TCRdb applying MiXCR to the 5' RACE reads. This sample has 650,000 to 1,000,000 distinct CDR3 sequences; approximately 35% occur once, and the top ten carry 10% to 15%. The sample was blood. The receptors come from a man younger than 30 in good health. The CDR3 runs from the conserved cysteine through the conserved F or W. The order of the fields is clone size, J gene, D gene, V gene, CDR3 DNA, CDR3 protein. A D gene is named only where the DNA matches it firmly. Size is omitted from some rows. Given values are once, few, many or a class for expanded clones.

>few|TRBJ1-2|TRBD1|TRBV4-3
TGCGCCAGCAGCCAAGATCATTACGGGACAGGGCATGGCTACACCTTC
CASSQDHYGTGHGYTF
>NA|TRBJ2-7|NA|TRBV14
TGTGCCAGCAGCCAGGGACCCGCCGCGGGATCCCAGTACTTC
CASSQGPAAGSQYF
>NA|TRBJ2-1|TRBD1|TRBV20-1
TGCAGTGCTAGAGATCTCGGACAGGGGGGAGAGACCCAGTTCTTC
CSARDLGQGGETQFF
>few|TRBJ1-2|TRBD1|TRBV20-1
TGCAGTGCAAATCCATTACAGGGGCGCGGCTACACCTTC
CSANPLQGRGYTF
>few|TRBJ1-5|NA|TRBV20-1
TGCAGTGCTAGGTCCCTAGGGGGAAGTCAGCCCCAGCATTTT
CSARSLGGSQPQHF
>NA|TRBJ2-1|NA|TRBV19
TGTGCCAGTAGTATTGGCATAAGCTCCTACAATGAGCAGTTCTTC
CASSIGISSYNEQFF
>NA|TRBJ2-5|TRBD1|TRBV7-6
TGTGCCAGCAGCTTAGCCCCAGGACAGGCTAGTACCGAGGGGGCCCAGTACTTC
CASSLAPGQASTEGAQYF
>few|TRBJ2-7|NA|TRBV20-1
TGCAGTGCTAGACAAGGGGGGCTTTCCGAGCAGTACTTC
CSARQGGLSEQYF
>NA|TRBJ1-4|NA|TRBV4-1
TGCGCCAGCAGCCAAGGACACAGGACAACTAATGAAAAACTGTTTTTT
CASSQGHRTTNEKLFF
>many|TRBJ2-3|NA|TRBV20-1
TGCAGTGCTAGAGGCGCTCCCGGGGATTCCCTGGATACGCAGTATTTT
CSARGAPGDSLDTQYF
>few|TRBJ1-1|TRBD1|TRBV5-1
TGCGCCAGCAGCTCACAGGGGGCGGTCCCTGAAGCTTTCTTT
CASSSQGAVPEAFF
>NA|TRBJ1-4|TRBD1|TRBV3-1
TGTGCCAGCAGCCTAACAGGGGGCGGAAAACTGTTTTTT
CASSLTGGGKLFF
>NA|TRBJ1-1|TRBD1|TRBV20-1
TGCAGTGCCCAGCTGCCTACAGGGGGTTCGCCTGAAGCTTTCTTT
CSAQLPTGGSPEAFF
>NA|TRBJ1-6|TRBD1|TRBV20-1
TGCAGTGGTACGGGACAGGGCGAAAGCTCCTATAATTCACCCCTCCACTTT
CSGTGQGESSYNSPLHF
>NA|TRBJ1-1|NA|TRBV10-3
TGTGCCATCAGTGCGGCTAACACTGAAGCTTTCTTT
CAISAANTEAFF
>few|TRBJ1-6|NA|TRBV20-1
TGCAGTGCCCTTGAAAGGGGACGGGCCTATAATTCACCCCTCCACTTT
CSALERGRAYNSPLHF